A single sample is the source of the 26 T cell receptor beta chains below, sequenced in a study of technical replicates of blood from a few donors. The assay was immunoSEQ multiplex PCR, and TCRdb's table has in-frame clones only and misses some. Found here are around 93,000 clones, about 94% of them singletons; the top ten hold roughly 0.35%. Material: T cells isolated from PBMCs. These receptor sequences come from a human donor in good health.

The chain combines TRBV5-1 with TRBJ1-1, with D possibly matching TRBD1 (6 bases). This CDR3 has 14 residues. V was trimmed by 5 bases and J by 0 bases, leaving 11 bases between them. Germline V gene lookup returns CDR1 SGHRS and CDR2 YFSETQ. The CDR3 reads CASSTQGMNTEAFF. CDR3 DNA sequence: TGCGCCAGCAGTACCCAGGGGATGAACACTGAAGCTTTCTTT. Full variable domain (remainder filled in from reference TRBV5-1 and TRBJ1-1): KAGVTQTPRYLIKTRGQQVTLSCSPISGHRSVSWYQQTPGQGLQFLFEYFSETQRNKGNFPGRFSGRQFSNSRSEMNVSTLELGDSALYLCASSTQGMNTEAFFGQGTRLTVV.

This chain links TRBV27 with TRBJ2-7; TRBD1 agrees at 8 bases. V lost 5 bases, J lost 3 bases, and 3 bases stayed unmatched. The CDR3 has 13 residues. CDR1 is MNHEY and CDR2 is SMNVEV in the germline V gene (reference sequence). This chain's CDR3 is CASSLDRGYEQYF. In DNA form, the CDR3 reads TGTGCCAGCAGTCTTGACAGGGGCTACGAGCAGTACTTC.

The rearrangement joins TRBV15 to TRBJ1-1; tentatively, D is TRBD1 (6 bases). V was trimmed by 0 bases and J by 4 bases, leaving 9 bases between them. The CDR3 covers 14 residues. Germline V CDR1 and CDR2: LNHNV, YYDKDF (reference sequence). For the CDR3, the DNA is TGTGCCACCAGCAGAGATCAGGGGACCACTGAAGCTTTCTTT. Amino acids: CATSRDQGTTEAFF.

The chain joins TRBV14 to TRBJ1-4; 8 bases agree with TRBD1. The ends lost 3 bases at V and 8 bases at J; junction bases unmatched: 5. This CDR3 comprises 14 residues. Germline assignment: CDR1 SGHDN and CDR2 FVKESK. The CDR3 DNA reads TGTGCCAGCAGCCACGGACAGGGCTACGAAAAACTGTTTTTT. Its protein is CASSHGQGYEKLFF.

V is TRBV30 and J is TRBJ1-4; a possible D gene is TRBD1 (5 bases). Germline-derived CDR1 and CDR2 are GTSNPN and SVGIG (reference sequence). V was clipped by 0 bases and J by 6 bases, with 8 bases between them. CDR3 length: 13 amino acids. The CDR3 DNA is TGTGCCTGGAGTGTAGACAGAGATGAAAAACTGTTTTTT. It is translated as CAWSVDRDEKLFF.

The V gene is TRBV5-1, the J gene TRBJ2-7; 10 bases match TRBD1. This CDR3 contains 15 residues. CDR1 and CDR2 from the germline V gene are SGHRS and YFSETQ. Unmatched junction bases numbered 4, after V lost 4 bases and J lost 0 bases. The CDR3 DNA reads as TGCGCCAGCAGCCGGACAGGGGGAAACTCCTACGAGCAGTACTTC. Translating gives CASSRTGGNSYEQYF.

The chain couples TRBV23-1 to TRBJ1-4; D unresolved. TRBV23-1 is treated as an ORF (open reading frame) with a function not yet certain. The CDR3 sequence is 16 residues long. Deletions cut 1 base from V and 4 bases from J, with 13 bases between. In nucleotides, the CDR3 is TGCGCCAGCAGTCAATTGAGCGGGCCCGTTAATGAAAAACTGTTTTTT. Protein product: CASSQLSGPVNEKLFF.

The chain links TRBV6-5 to TRBJ2-7, with 11 nucleotides matching TRBD2. The CDR3 has 14 amino acids. Germline values: CDR1 MNHEY, CDR2 SVGAGI. V lost 8 bases, J lost 2 bases, and 5 bases stayed unmatched. This CDR3 reads CASGLAGYTYEQYF. The CDR3 region has the DNA TGTGCCAGCGGACTAGCGGGCTACACCTACGAGCAGTACTTC.

This clone was seen only once. The chain joins TRBV28 to TRBJ2-3, with D possibly matching TRBD1 (5 bases). Trimming stripped 8 bases from V and 2 bases from J, with 14 bases between. From germline, CDR1 is MDHEN and CDR2 SYDVKM. The length of the CDR3 is 14 residues. CDR3 residues: CASGLLGVTDTQYF. CDR3 coding DNA: TGTGCCAGCGGGCTTCTAGGGGTCACAGATACGCAGTATTTT.

The J gene is TRBJ1-5, the V gene TRBV6-1; 7 nucleotides line up with TRBD1. The CDR3 is 13 residues long. Per the germline V gene, CDR1 is MNHNS and CDR2 is SASEGT. With V trimmed by 0 bases and J by 12 bases, 5 bases remained unmatched. The CDR3 DNA reads as TGTGCCAGCAGTGAAGCGACAACAGGGGACCAGCATTTT. It encodes CASSEATTGDQHF.

The chain carries TRBV2 and TRBJ2-7, with D possibly TRBD2 on 6 matching bases. Germline V gene sequence: CDR1 SNHLY, CDR2 FYNNEI. The CDR3 is made up of 14 amino acids. Trimming shortened V by 6 bases and J by 5 bases, and 17 bases separated the two germline ends. CDR3 protein: CASSLLAQADEQYF. The CDR3, as DNA: TGTGCCAGCAGCCTTCTAGCGCAGGCGGACGAGCAGTACTTC. Variable domain in full (rest from reference TRBV2 and TRBJ2-7): EPEVTQTPSHQVTQMGQEVILRCVPISNHLYFYWYRQILGQKVEFLVSFYNNEISEKSEIFDDQFSVERPDGSNFTLKIRSTKLEDSAMYFCASSLLAQADEQYFGPGTRLTVT.

In the case of this clone: Other DNA sequences in the same sample also yield this CDR3. The V gene is TRBV7-3, the J gene TRBJ2-2; 15 bases agree with TRBD2. Germline trimming cut 3 bases from V and 5 bases from J; bases unmatched to any gene: 1. This CDR3 has 16 residues. Germline V gene lookup returns CDR1 SGHTA and CDR2 FQGTGA. The CDR3 DNA reads as TGTGCCAGCAGCTTGGGACTAGCGGGAGGAACCGGGGAGCTGTTTTTT. It encodes CASSLGLAGGTGELFF.

This clone occurred a few times. The chain joins TRBV25-1 to TRBJ1-1; unclear D gene. Per germline, CDR1 MGHDK and CDR2 SYGVNS. The CDR3 consists of 13 residues. With 0 bases removed from V and 6 bases from J, the gap between germline ends came to 8 bases. The CDR3 region has the DNA TGTGCCAGCAGTGAATACGCAGGCTCTGAAGCTTTCTTT. This gives the protein CASSEYAGSEAFF.

The rearrangement links TRBV27 to TRBJ2-5, with 12 bases fitting TRBD1. CDR3 length: 17 amino acids. Per the germline V gene, CDR1 is MNHEY and CDR2 is SMNVEV (reference sequence). V lost 2 bases to trimming and J lost 7 bases; unmatched junction nucleotides: 11. CDR3 DNA: TGTGCCAGCAGTTTAGCCGGGACAGGGGGCGCGTTACGGACCCAGTACTTC. Protein: CASSLAGTGGALRTQYF.

This chain uses TRBV15 with TRBJ2-5; a weak D match, TRBD1 (6 bases). V shed 2 bases and J shed 4 bases, with 14 bases lying between them. Germline lookup yields CDR1 LNHNV and CDR2 YYDKDF (reference sequence). The CDR3 is made up of 15 amino acids. CDR3 in DNA: TGTGCCACCAGCAGACCGCGGACAGCCTCAGAGACCCAGTACTTC. This encodes CATSRPRTASETQYF.

The CDR3 DNA follows: TGTGCCAGCAGTGTCGGGACAGGGGGCTACGAGCAGTACTTC. Residues: CASSVGTGGYEQYF. V and J are TRBV6-4 and TRBJ2-7, with 11 bases identical to TRBD1. The CDR3 is 14 amino acids. V was clipped by 4 bases and J by 3 bases; unmatched bases: 2. Per germline, CDR1 MRHNA and CDR2 SNTAGT.

The genes are TRBV9 and TRBJ1-1; 7 bases are shared with TRBD1. Trimming at V came to 3 bases and at J to 0 bases, leaving 5 bases not matched to a gene. The germline CDR1 and CDR2 sequences are SGDLS and YYNGEE. The CDR3 totals 15 residues. The CDR3 coding sequence is TGTGCCAGCAGCGGGACAGGATCTTTGAACACTGAAGCTTTCTTT. Protein: CASSGTGSLNTEAFF.

This chain connects TRBV6-5 to TRBJ2-7, with 7 bases matching TRBD2. The CDR3 is made up of 14 amino acids. From germline, CDR1 is MNHEY and CDR2 SVGAGI. The V gene end was trimmed by 0 bases and the J gene end by 4 bases; junction bases not matched to a gene: 3. CDR3 sequence reads: CASSYSTSFYEQYF. The CDR3 region has the DNA TGTGCCAGCAGTTACTCGACTAGCTTTTACGAGCAGTACTTC.

The chain links TRBV9 to TRBJ1-3; D may be TRBD1 (5 bases). Trimming pared 3 bases from V and 0 bases from J, leaving 16 bases between. There are 17 residues in the CDR3. In germline, CDR1 is SGDLS, CDR2 YYNGEE. The CDR3 loop is CASSADTTGFSGNTIYF. The CDR3, as DNA: TGTGCCAGCAGCGCCGACACTACAGGTTTCTCTGGAAACACCATATATTTT.

The chain uses TRBV7-3 and TRBJ1-1, with TRBD1 matching over 7 bases. With V trimmed by 5 bases and J by 4 bases, 4 bases remained unmatched. The CDR3 has 13 amino acids. Looked up from germline, CDR1 is SGHTA and CDR2 is FQGTGA. CDR3 in amino acids: CASSLDRATEAFF. Written as DNA, the CDR3 is TGTGCCAGCAGCCTAGACAGGGCCACTGAAGCTTTCTTT.

The rearrangement joins TRBV11-2 to TRBJ2-3, with D perhaps matching TRBD2 (7 bases). The CDR3 runs 16 residues. The V gene lost 1 base and the J gene lost 4 bases, with 15 bases spanning the gap. CDR1 is SGHAT, CDR2 FQNNGV, per germline. CDR3 sequence reads: CASSLGVGGLADTQYF. The CDR3 DNA reads as TGTGCCAGCAGCTTAGGTGTGGGGGGGCTAGCAGATACGCAGTATTTT. The whole variable domain, filled in from reference TRBV11-2 and TRBJ2-3, reads EAGVAQSPRYKIIEKRQSVAFWCNPISGHATLYWYQQILGQGPKLLIQFQNNGVVDDSQLPKDRFSAERLKGVDSTLKIQPAKLEDSAVYLCASSLGVGGLADTQYFGPGTRLTVL.

This clone was seen only once. The chain has TRBV28 and TRBJ2-7; 11 bases match TRBD1. The trim removed 6 bases at V and 4 bases at J, leaving 5 bases unmatched. Germline V gene data show CDR1 as MDHEN and CDR2 as SYDVKM. The CDR3 contains 14 residues. This CDR3 reads CASSSGQGVYEQYF. The CDR3 DNA reads as TGTGCCAGCAGCTCGGGACAGGGGGTTTACGAGCAGTACTTC. Full variable domain (rest looked up from reference TRBV28 and TRBJ2-7): DVKVTQSSRYLVKRTGEKVFLECVQDMDHENMFWYRQDPGLGLRLIYFSYDVKMKEKGDIPEGYSVSREKKERFSLILESASTNQTSMYLCASSSGQGVYEQYFGPGTRLTVT.

The chain uses TRBV6-1 and TRBJ2-5; D remains unclear. Germline V gene lookup returns CDR1 MNHNS and CDR2 SASEGT. CDR3 size: 14 residues. The V end was cut by 7 bases, the J end by 8 bases, with 20 bases between. The CDR3 here is CASTILGVLDTQYF. The CDR3, as DNA: TGTGCCAGCACTATATTGGGCGTGTTGGATACCCAGTACTTC.

V and J are TRBV4-1 and TRBJ2-3, with 7 bases matching TRBD2. Trimming cost V 0 bases and J 5 bases; bases outside gene matches: 5. Germline CDR1 MGHRA, CDR2 YSYEKL. CDR3 length: 15 amino acids. The CDR3 DNA reads TGCGCCAGCAGCCAAGAAGGGGAGGGACGAGATACGCAGTATTTT. This codes for CASSQEGEGRDTQYF.

This chain links TRBV25-1 with TRBJ1-1, with D possibly being TRBD1 (6 bases). This CDR3 has 14 residues. Per the germline V gene, CDR1 is MGHDK and CDR2 is SYGVNS. Trimming took 3 bases from V and 6 from J, leaving 14 bases between them. CDR3 protein: CASSDWGGRSEAFF. The CDR3 DNA reads as TGTGCCAGCAGTGATTGGGGGGGCAGGTCTGAAGCTTTCTTT.

V is TRBV11-2 and J is TRBJ1-1; D gene unclear. CDR3 length equals 11 residues. CDR1 is SGHAT and CDR2 is FQNNGV in the germline V gene. Trimming took 3 bases from V and 4 from J, leaving 3 bases between them. CDR3 protein: CASSFSTEAFF. As DNA, the CDR3 is TGTGCCAGCAGCTTCTCCACTGAAGCTTTCTTT.